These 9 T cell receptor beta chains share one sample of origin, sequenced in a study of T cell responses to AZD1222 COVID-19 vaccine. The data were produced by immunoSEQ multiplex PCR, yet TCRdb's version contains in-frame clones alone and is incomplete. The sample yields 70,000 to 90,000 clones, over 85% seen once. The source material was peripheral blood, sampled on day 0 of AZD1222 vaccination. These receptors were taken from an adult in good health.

Here the CDR3 DNA reads TGTGCCTGGAGTAAACAGGGGGGGAACACTGAAGCTTTCTTT. Its protein is CAWSKQGGNTEAFF. V is TRBV30 and J is TRBJ1-1; the match to TRBD1 covers 8 bases. This CDR3 spans 14 amino acids. After removal of 2 bases from V and 1 base from J, the junction contained 3 bases not matched to a gene. The germline CDR1 and CDR2 sequences are GTSNPN and SVGIG (reference sequence).

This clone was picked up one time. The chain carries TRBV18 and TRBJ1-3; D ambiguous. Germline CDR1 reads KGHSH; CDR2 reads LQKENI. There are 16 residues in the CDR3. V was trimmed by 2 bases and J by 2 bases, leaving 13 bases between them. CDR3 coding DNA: TGTGCCAGCTCACCAGTGTCGGGTTCGGCTGGAAACACCATATATTTT. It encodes CASSPVSGSAGNTIYF.

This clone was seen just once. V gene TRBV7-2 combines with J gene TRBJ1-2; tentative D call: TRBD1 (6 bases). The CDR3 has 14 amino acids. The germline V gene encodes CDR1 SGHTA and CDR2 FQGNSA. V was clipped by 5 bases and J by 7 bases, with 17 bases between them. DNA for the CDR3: TGTGCCAGCAGCCGCCTTGGATGGACAGCTGGCTACACCTTC. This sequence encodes CASSRLGWTAGYTF.

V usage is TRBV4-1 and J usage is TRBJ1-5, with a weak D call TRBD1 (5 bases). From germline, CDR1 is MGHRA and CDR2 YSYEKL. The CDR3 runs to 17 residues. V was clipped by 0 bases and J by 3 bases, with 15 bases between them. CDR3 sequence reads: CASSQDGPGAHNQPQHF. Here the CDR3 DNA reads TGCGCCAGCAGCCAAGATGGTCCCGGGGCGCACAATCAGCCCCAGCATTTT.

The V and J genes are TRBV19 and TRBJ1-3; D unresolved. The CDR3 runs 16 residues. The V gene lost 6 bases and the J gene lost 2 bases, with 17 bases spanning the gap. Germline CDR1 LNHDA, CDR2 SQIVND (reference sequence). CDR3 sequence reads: CASSPRYLGTGNTIYF. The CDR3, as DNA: TGTGCCAGTAGCCCCCGTTATCTGGGGACTGGAAACACCATATATTTT.

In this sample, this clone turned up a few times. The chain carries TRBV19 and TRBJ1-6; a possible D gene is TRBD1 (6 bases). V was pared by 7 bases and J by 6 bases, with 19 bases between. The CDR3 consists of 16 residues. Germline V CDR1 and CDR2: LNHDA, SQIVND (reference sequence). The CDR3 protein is CASTPRGGLRNSPLHF. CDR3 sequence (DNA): TGTGCCAGTACTCCTAGGGGGGGCTTGCGTAATTCACCCCTCCACTTT.

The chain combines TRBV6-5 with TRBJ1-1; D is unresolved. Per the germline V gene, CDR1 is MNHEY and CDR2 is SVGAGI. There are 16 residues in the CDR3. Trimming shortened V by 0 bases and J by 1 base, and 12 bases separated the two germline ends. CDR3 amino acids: CASSYSRWAWNTEAFF. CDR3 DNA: TGTGCCAGCAGTTACTCGAGGTGGGCTTGGAACACTGAAGCTTTCTTT.

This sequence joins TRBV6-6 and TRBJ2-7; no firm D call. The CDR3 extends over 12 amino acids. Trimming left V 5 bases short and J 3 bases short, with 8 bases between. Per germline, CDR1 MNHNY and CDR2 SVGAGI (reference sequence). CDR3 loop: CASSATNYEQYF. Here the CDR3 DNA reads TGTGCCAGCAGTGCGACCAACTACGAGCAGTACTTC.

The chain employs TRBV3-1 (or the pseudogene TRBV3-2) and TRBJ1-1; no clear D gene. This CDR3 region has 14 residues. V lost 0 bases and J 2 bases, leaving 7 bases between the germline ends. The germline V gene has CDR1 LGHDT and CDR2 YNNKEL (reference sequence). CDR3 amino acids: CASSQDYDNTEAFF. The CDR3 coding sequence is TGTGCCAGCAGCCAAGATTACGATAACACTGAAGCTTTCTTT.